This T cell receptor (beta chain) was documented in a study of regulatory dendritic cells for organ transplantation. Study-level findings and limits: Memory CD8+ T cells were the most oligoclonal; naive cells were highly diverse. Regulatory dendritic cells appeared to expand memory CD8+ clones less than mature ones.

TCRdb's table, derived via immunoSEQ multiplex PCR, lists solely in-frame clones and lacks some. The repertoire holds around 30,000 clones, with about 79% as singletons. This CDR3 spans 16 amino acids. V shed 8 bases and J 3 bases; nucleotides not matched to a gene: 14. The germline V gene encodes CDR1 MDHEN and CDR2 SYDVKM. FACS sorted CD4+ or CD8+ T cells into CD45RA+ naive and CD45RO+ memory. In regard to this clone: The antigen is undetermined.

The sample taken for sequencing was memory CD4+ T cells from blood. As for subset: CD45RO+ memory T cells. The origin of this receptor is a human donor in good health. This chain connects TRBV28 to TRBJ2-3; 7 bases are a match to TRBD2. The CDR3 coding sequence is TGTGCCAGCCTCGGGGCTAGCGGCCACCAAACAGATACGCAGTATTTT. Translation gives CASLGASGHQTDTQYF.